This TCR beta chain emerged from a study of T-cell reconstitution after alpha-beta-depleted transplantation in children (dated by TCRdb to 2016 to 2017). General notes on the study: Using TCR repertoire profiling, the study quantitatively followed how T-cell immune reconstitution unfolded in children after TCRalphabeta/CD19-depleted allogeneic hematopoietic cell transplantation. What the study reported, not specific to this receptor: The apparently early alphabetaT-cell count recovery about two months after transplant was reportedly dependent on only several hundred rapidly expanded clones derived from non-depleted graft cells. Over subsequent months, a decline in hyperexpanded clone frequencies was noted, and after one year, T-cell counts and TCRbeta diversity were mostly ascribed to newly produced T cells. The high TCRbeta diversity at day 60 in some patients was ascribed to recipient T cells and intrathymic progenitors that had survived conditioning.

The library was prepared using PCR. The sequencing machine was an Illumina HiSeq 2500. TCR library preparation used molecular barcoding, with unique molecular identifiers applied to normalize quantification of the TCRbeta repertoire. TCRdb passed the public sequencing reads through fastp at Q25 and MiXCR, retaining productive beta sequences. Each record represents a unique CDR3 protein, reported with the most common genes and DNA among its rows. In all, the sample holds nearly 200,000 distinct CDR3 sequences, and roughly 6.5% of those were seen once. 4.5% of the sample comes from the top ten. Its CDR3 holds 17 amino acids, cysteine through phenylalanine. Only CDR3 DNA remains: 51 bases, in frame from the first base. This clonotype showed up many times. No antigen is known for it. Qualities for individual bases were not recorded, and no much larger clone is one base off. This specimen's treatment or condition label, interpreted: allogeneic hematopoietic cell transplantation with graft depleted of TCRalphabeta T cells and CD19 B cells. Transplant recipients were children who received TCRalphabeta/CD19-depleted allogeneic hematopoietic cell grafts.

Sample: PBMCs, taken before TCRalphabeta/CD19-depleted stem cell transplant. Here the chain combines TRBV21-1 and TRBJ1-1; TRBD1, the table's D call, was not compared with the DNA. TRBV21-1 is a listed pseudogene. The TCR was taken from a girl under three years old with combined immunodeficiency, due to receive a stem cell transplant. The base sequence is TGTGCCAGCAGCAAAGAAGTGAAGGACAGCTCGAACACTGAAGCTTTCTTT. The encoded protein is CASSKEVKDSSNTEAFF.